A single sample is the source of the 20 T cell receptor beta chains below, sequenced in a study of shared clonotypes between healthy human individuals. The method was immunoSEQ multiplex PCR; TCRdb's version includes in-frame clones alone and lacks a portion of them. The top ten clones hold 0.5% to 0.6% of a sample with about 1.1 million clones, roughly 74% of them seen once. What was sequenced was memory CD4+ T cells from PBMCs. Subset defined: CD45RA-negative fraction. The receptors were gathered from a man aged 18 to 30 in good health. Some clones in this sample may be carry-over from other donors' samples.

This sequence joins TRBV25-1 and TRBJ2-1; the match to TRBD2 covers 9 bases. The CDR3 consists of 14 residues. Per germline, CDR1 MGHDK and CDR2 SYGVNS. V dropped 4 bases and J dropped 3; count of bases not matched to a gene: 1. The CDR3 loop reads CASSVSGSYNEQFF. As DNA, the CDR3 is TGTGCCAGCAGTGTTAGCGGGAGCTACAATGAGCAGTTCTTC.

The CDR3, as DNA: TGTGCCAGCAGCACACCGGGACTGGCGAACACTGAAGCTTTCTTT. This codes for CASSTPGLANTEAFF. The chain carries TRBV6-1 and TRBJ1-1; D is perhaps TRBD1 (5 bases). Germline V gives CDR1 MNHNS, CDR2 SASEGT. There are 15 residues in the CDR3. V was clipped by 6 bases and J by 1 base, with 15 bases between them.

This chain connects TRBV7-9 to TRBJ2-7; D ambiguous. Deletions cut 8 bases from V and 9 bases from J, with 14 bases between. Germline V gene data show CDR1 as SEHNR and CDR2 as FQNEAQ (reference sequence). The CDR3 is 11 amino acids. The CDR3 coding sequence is TGTGCCAGCGAAGGCAGCCTGGGGCAGTACTTC. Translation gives CASEGSLGQYF. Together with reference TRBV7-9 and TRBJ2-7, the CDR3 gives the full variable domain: DTGVSQNPRHKITKRGQNVTFRCDPISEHNRLYWYRQTLGQGPEFLTYFQNEAQLEKSRLLSDRFSAERPKGSFSTLEIQRTEQGDSAMYLCASEGSLGQYFGPGTRLTVT.

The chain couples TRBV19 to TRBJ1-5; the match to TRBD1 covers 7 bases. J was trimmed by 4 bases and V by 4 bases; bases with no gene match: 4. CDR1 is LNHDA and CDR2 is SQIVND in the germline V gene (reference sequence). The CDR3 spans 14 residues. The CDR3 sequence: CASSTDRLNQPQHF. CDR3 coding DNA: TGTGCCAGTAGTACGGACAGGCTGAATCAGCCCCAGCATTTT. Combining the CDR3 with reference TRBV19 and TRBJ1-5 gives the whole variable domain DGGITQSPKYLFRKEGQNVTLSCEQNLNHDAMYWYRQDPGQGLRLIYYSQIVNDFQKGDIAEGYSVSREKKESFPLTVTSAQKNPTAFYLCASSTDRLNQPQHFGDGTRLSIL.

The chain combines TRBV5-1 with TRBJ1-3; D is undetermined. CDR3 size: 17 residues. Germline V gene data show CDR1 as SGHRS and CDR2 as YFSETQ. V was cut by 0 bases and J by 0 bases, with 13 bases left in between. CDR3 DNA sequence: TGCGCCAGCAGCTTGGTCCGGACGGCCGACTCTGGAAACACCATATATTTT. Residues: CASSLVRTADSGNTIYF.

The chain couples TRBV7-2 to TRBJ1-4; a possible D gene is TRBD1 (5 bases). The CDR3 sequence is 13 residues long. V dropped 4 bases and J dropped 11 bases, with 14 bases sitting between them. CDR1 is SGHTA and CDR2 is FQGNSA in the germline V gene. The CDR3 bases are TGTGCCAGCAGCTCAGGCCAGGGCGGGAAACTGTTTTTT. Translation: CASSSGQGGKLFF.

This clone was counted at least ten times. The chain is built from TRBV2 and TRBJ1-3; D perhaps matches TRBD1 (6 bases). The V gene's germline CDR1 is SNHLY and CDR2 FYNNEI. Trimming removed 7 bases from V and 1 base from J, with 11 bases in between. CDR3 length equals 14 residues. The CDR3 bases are TGTGCCAGCATTGTCGACAGGTCTGGAAACACCATATATTTT. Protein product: CASIVDRSGNTIYF.

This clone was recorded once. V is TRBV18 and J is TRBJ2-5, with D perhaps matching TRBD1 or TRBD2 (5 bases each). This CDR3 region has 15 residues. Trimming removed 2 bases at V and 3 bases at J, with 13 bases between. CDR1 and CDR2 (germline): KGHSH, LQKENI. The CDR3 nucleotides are TGTGCCAGCTCACCAGGGGACGGATACGAAGAGACCCAGTACTTC. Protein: CASSPGDGYEETQYF.

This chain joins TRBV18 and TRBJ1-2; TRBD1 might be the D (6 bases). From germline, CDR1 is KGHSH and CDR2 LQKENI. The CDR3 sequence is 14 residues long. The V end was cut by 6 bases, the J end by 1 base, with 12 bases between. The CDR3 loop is CASSQADSNYGYTF. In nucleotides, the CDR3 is TGTGCCAGCTCCCAGGCGGACAGTAACTATGGCTACACCTTC. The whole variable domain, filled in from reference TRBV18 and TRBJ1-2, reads NAGVMQNPRHLVRRRGQEARLRCSPMKGHSHVYWYRQLPEEGLKFMVYLQKENIIDESGMPKERFSAEFPKEGPSILRIQQVVRGDSAAYFCASSQADSNYGYTFGSGTRLTVV.

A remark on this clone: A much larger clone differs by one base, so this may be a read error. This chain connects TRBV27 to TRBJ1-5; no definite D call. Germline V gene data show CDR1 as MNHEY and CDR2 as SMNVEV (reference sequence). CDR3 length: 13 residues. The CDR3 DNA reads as TGTGCCAGCAGTTTATCCCGAAATCAGCCCCGGCATTTT. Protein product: CASSLSRNQPRHF.

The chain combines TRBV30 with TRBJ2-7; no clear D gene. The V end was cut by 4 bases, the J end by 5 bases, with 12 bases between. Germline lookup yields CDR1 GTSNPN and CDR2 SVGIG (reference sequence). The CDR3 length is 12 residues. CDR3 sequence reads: CAWNQEADEQYF. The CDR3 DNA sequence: TGTGCCTGGAATCAGGAAGCCGACGAGCAGTACTTC.

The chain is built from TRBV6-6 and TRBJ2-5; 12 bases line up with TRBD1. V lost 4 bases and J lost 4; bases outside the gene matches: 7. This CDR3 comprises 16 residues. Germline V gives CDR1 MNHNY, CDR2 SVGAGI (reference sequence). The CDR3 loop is CASSSRDRGLPETQYF. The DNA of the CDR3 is TGTGCCAGCAGTTCTCGGGACAGGGGGCTTCCAGAGACCCAGTACTTC.

The CDR3 sequence: CATGTVNSPLHF. DNA of the CDR3: TGCGCCACCGGGACAGTGAATTCACCCCTCCACTTT. J is TRBJ1-6 and V is TRBV4-3; 7 bases agree with TRBD1. This CDR3 contains 12 residues. The V gene end was trimmed by 10 bases and the J gene end by 7 bases; junction bases not matched to a gene: 4. Per the germline V gene, CDR1 is LGHNA and CDR2 is YSLEER.

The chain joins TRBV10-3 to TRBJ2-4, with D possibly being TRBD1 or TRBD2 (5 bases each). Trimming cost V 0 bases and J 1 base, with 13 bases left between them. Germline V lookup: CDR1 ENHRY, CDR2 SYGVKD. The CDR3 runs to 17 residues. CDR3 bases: TGTGCCATCAGTGAGTCCCCCGGGACGGTGGCCAAAAACATTCAGTACTTC. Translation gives CAISESPGTVAKNIQYF.

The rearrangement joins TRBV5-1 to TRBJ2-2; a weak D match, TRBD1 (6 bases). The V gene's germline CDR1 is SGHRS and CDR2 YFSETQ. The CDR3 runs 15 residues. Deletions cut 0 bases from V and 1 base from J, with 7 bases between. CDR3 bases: TGCGCCAGCAGCTTGGAGGGGGAGAACACCGGGGAGCTGTTTTTT. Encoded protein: CASSLEGENTGELFF.

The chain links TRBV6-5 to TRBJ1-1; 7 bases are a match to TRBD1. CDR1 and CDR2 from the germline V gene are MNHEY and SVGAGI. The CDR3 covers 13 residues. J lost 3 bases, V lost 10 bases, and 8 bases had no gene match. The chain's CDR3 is CATIRDSYTEAFF. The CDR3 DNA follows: TGTGCCACCATACGGGACAGTTACACTGAAGCTTTCTTT.

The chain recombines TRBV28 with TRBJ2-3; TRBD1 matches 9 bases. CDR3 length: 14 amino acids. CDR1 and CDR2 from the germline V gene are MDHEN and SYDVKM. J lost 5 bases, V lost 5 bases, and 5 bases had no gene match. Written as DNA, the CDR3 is TGTGCCAGCAGTACCGGGACAGGGATAGATACGCAGTATTTT. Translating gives CASSTGTGIDTQYF.

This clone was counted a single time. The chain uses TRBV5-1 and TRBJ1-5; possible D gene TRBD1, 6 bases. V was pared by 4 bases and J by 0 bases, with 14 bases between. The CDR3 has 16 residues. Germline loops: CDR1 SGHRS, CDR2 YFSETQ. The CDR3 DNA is TGCGCCAGCAGCGCGGGAGGGGGGAATAGCAATCAGCCCCAGCATTTT. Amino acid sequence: CASSAGGGNSNQPQHF.

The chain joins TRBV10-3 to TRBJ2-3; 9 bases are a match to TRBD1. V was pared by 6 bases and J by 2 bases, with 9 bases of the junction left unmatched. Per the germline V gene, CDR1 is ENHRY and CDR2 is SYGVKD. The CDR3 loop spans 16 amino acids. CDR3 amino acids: CAISPTGTGHTDTQYF. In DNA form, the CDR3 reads TGTGCCATCAGCCCGACCGGGACAGGGCACACAGATACGCAGTATTTT.

The CDR3, as DNA: TGTGCCAGCAGCTTAGCGGGGACAGGGGGCTATGAGACCCAGTACTTC. Encoded protein: CASSLAGTGGYETQYF. The rearrangement joins TRBV7-2 to TRBJ2-5, with 12 bases lining up with TRBD1. Germline V gene lookup returns CDR1 SGHTA and CDR2 FQGNSA. This CDR3 comprises 16 residues. The junction had 4 bases not matched to a gene; V was cut back by 0 bases and J by 5 bases.